Detailed here is one TCR beta chain. A second PCR, run for about 6 to 11 cycles, used a sample-barcoded 5' primer plus a J-beta primer mix. Every cDNA was tagged by a template-switch adaptor with 12 random nucleotides. TCRdb reprocessed the 5' RACE reads via MiXCR and lists one record per CDR3 protein. The sample lists approximately 800,000 distinct CDR3 sequences; around half were seen once. The sample belongs to a study of blood T cells in healthy people across ages. The CDR3 is 15 residues long. With V trimmed by 6 bases and J by 2 bases, 9 bases remained unmatched. CDR1 DFQATT and CDR2 SNEGSKA come from the germline V gene (reference sequence). Each donor had ten milliliters of peripheral blood drawn. They isolated at least 7 million PBMCs from each sample.

The receptor was derived from a man older than 75 in good health. Sequences were obtained from blood. The J gene is TRBJ2-7, the V gene TRBV20-1, with 11 bases matching TRBD2. The CDR3 loop reads CSAVSGRASAYEQYF. For the CDR3, the DNA is TGCAGTGCCGTTAGCGGGAGGGCCTCGGCCTACGAGCAGTACTTC.